Many counts were recorded for the clone carrying this T cell receptor beta chain. The antigen is undetermined. TCRdb called the 5' RACE reads again in MiXCR, with one record for every CDR3 protein. The table shows under 150,000 distinct CDR3 sequences, with roughly 15% occurring only once. This sample was included in a study of T-cell memory formation after mild COVID-19. Study-wide context: Clustering of TCRs was largely donor specific.

Study-wide results and caveats: Contracting clones from day 15 to 85 had balanced CD4/CD8; later expanders favoured CD4+. Detection of some responders pre-infection suggested pre-existing cross-reactive memory T cells participated. Mainly in CM and EM were contracting CD4+ clones; CD8+ were in EMRA.

The sequencing sample was made of PBMCs or a T cell subset sorted from them (not recorded which). The TCR comes from an adult woman who had mild COVID-19 (a few samples of this study predate the infection). Cell type and time point are not known.

The CDR3 protein is CASSPRDSYPTEQYF. CDR3 sequence (DNA): TGCGCCAGCAGCCCGCGGGACAGCTATCCTACGGAGCAGTACTTC. V usage is TRBV5-1 and J usage is TRBJ2-7; a weak D match, TRBD1 (7 bases). The CDR3 is 15 residues long. In germline, CDR1 is SGHRS, CDR2 YFSETQ. V lost 4 bases to trimming and J lost 7 bases, with 21 bases between them. Complete variable domain (other parts from reference TRBV5-1 and TRBJ2-7): KAGVTQTPRYLIKTRGQQVTLSCSPISGHRSVSWYQQTPGQGLQFLFEYFSETQRNKGNFPGRFSGRQFSNSRSEMNVSTLELGDSALYLCASSPRDSYPTEQYFGPGTRLTVT.